This section outlines one T cell receptor beta chain sequence together with its context. Its antigen is unknown. This specimen comes from a study of cytomegalovirus exposure and HLA in healthy donors. Notes on the study in general: Later analysis suggested most CMV-associated TCR beta chains were HLA-restricted. The HLA-A and HLA-B alleles of most subjects were reportedly predicted accurately from TCR beta sequences. A reported reduction in N-insertions relative to the 666-donor mean was seen in an Asian-associated ancestry cluster in a later analysis.

CDR1 MNHEY and CDR2 SVGAGI come from the germline V gene. This CDR3 is built from 14 residues. The V and J ends lost 5 bases and 5 bases, in that order; junction bases with no gene match: 7. The PCR was carried out with 60 Vbeta primers and 13 Jbeta primers. Method: immunoSEQ multiplex PCR; TCRdb's copy keeps in-frame clones and lacks some. The sample records 160,000 or so clones, around four fifths being singletons. This TCR was sampled from a man between 25 and 39 years old in good health and CMV-seronegative. Sequencing was performed on PBMCs. The chain joins TRBV6-5 to TRBJ1-2, with 8 bases fitting TRBD1. In DNA, the CDR3 is TGTGCCAGCAGTAAGCCAGGGGGCGCGTATGGCTACACCTTC. Protein: CASSKPGGAYGYTF.